One and the same sample provided the 19 T cell receptor beta chains below, sequenced in a study of T cells after posttransplantation cyclophosphamide. Clones were read by immunoSEQ multiplex PCR, and TCRdb kept only the in-frame ones, dropping some. The sample records under 15,000 clones, over 75% being singletons. What was sequenced was memory CD4+ T cells sorted from PBMCs. The receptor set was obtained from a man aged 50 to 59 in good health, CMV-negative, and a related stem cell transplant donor.

This chain connects TRBV5-1 to TRBJ2-1, with 16 bases that match TRBD2. Germline V gene sequence: CDR1 SGHRS, CDR2 YFSETQ. The ends lost 4 bases at V and 9 bases at J; junction bases unmatched: 13. The CDR3 spans 18 residues. The CDR3 DNA sequence: TGCGCCAGCAGCCCGGGACTAGCGGGGGGGGCGGATATGGTTGAGCAGTTCTTC. Protein: CASSPGLAGGADMVEQFF. Looking up the rest from reference TRBV5-1 and TRBJ2-1 gives the full variable domain: KAGVTQTPRYLIKTRGQQVTLSCSPISGHRSVSWYQQTPGQGLQFLFEYFSETQRNKGNFPGRFSGRQFSNSRSEMNVSTLELGDSALYLCASSPGLAGGADMVEQFFGPGTRLTVL.

This chain connects TRBV5-8 to TRBJ2-7; D is unresolved. The CDR3 consists of 15 residues. Trimming took off 4 bases at V and 2 bases at J, with 16 bases between the two ends. The germline V gene has CDR1 SGHTS and CDR2 YDEGEE. The CDR3 here is CASSIAIVGAYEQYF. The CDR3 nucleotides read TGTGCCAGCAGCATAGCAATAGTAGGCGCCTACGAGCAGTACTTC.

The chain couples TRBV5-1 to TRBJ2-7, with 9 bases lining up with TRBD2. This CDR3 is 16 amino acids long. Germline CDR1 reads SGHRS; CDR2 reads YFSETQ. J was trimmed by 2 bases and V by 0 bases; bases with no gene match: 6. The CDR3 sequence is CASSLDKAGGPYEQYF. In DNA, the CDR3 is TGCGCCAGCAGCTTGGACAAAGCGGGAGGACCCTACGAGCAGTACTTC.

V and J are TRBV9 and TRBJ2-2; 7 bases fit TRBD1. CDR3 size: 15 residues. The germline V gene encodes CDR1 SGDLS and CDR2 YYNGEE. Trimming cost V 4 bases and J 2 bases; bases outside gene matches: 5. The chain's CDR3 is CASSPGTVNTGELFF. The CDR3 region has the DNA TGTGCCAGCAGCCCCGGGACAGTAAACACCGGGGAGCTGTTTTTT.

The chain is built from TRBV18 and TRBJ1-4, with unresolved D. The V end was cut by 4 bases, the J end by 1 base, with 10 bases between. CDR1 is KGHSH and CDR2 is LQKENI in the germline V gene. The CDR3 runs 15 residues. In DNA, the CDR3 is TGTGCCAGCTCACAAACGGAGGGAACTAATGAAAAACTGTTTTTT. It specifies CASSQTEGTNEKLFF.

The V gene is TRBV7-8, the J gene TRBJ2-7; perhaps TRBD2 as D (5 bases). Trimming shortened V by 8 bases and J by 4 bases, and 18 bases separated the two germline ends. The CDR3 is made up of 14 amino acids. CDR1 and CDR2 from the germline V gene are SGHVS and FQNEAQ. CDR3 region: CASANFRGAYEQYF. DNA of the CDR3: TGTGCCAGCGCTAATTTCCGGGGTGCGTACGAGCAGTACTTC.

This sequence joins TRBV29-1 and TRBJ2-2; no firm D call. The CDR3 spans 15 residues. The ends were cut back, 3 bases at V and 4 bases at J, with 15 bases in the middle. Germline V gives CDR1 SQVTM, CDR2 ANQGSEA. This chain's CDR3 is CSVESRPYTTGELFF. The CDR3 bases are TGCAGCGTTGAGTCCAGGCCCTACACCACCGGGGAGCTGTTTTTT.

V is TRBV2 and J is TRBJ2-7; 9 positions match TRBD1. With V trimmed by 1 base and J by 10 bases, 11 bases remained unmatched. The V gene's germline CDR1 is SNHLY and CDR2 FYNNEI. This CDR3 region has 15 residues. The CDR3 reads CASSEDRGQGAKQYF. The CDR3 region has the DNA TGTGCCAGCAGTGAAGATAGGGGACAGGGAGCAAAACAGTACTTC. The variable domain in full, completed from reference TRBV2 and TRBJ2-7, reads EPEVTQTPSHQVTQMGQEVILRCVPISNHLYFYWYRQILGQKVEFLVSFYNNEISEKSEIFDDQFSVERPDGSNFTLKIRSTKLEDSAMYFCASSEDRGQGAKQYFGPGTRLTVT.

The chain links TRBV28 to TRBJ2-4, with 9 bases identical to TRBD2. The CDR3 covers 14 residues. Germline CDR1 reads MDHEN; CDR2 reads SYDVKM. V was pared by 6 bases and J by 7 bases, with 7 bases of the junction left unmatched. The CDR3 loop reads CASRTGAGGNIQYF. As DNA, the CDR3 is TGTGCCAGCAGGACTGGGGCGGGAGGGAACATTCAGTACTTC.

The J gene is TRBJ2-3, the V gene TRBV27, with 8 bases lining up with TRBD2. Looked up from germline, CDR1 is MNHEY and CDR2 is SMNVEV (reference sequence). The V and J ends lost 3 bases and 0 bases, in that order; junction bases with no gene match: 8. The CDR3 consists of 17 residues. The CDR3 region has the DNA TGTGCCAGCAGTTTTGGGGTCGTAGCGGGGAGCACAGATACGCAGTATTTT. It is translated as CASSFGVVAGSTDTQYF.

This chain uses TRBV19 with TRBJ1-2; 8 bases map to TRBD1. The V and J ends lost 11 bases and 4 bases, in that order; junction bases with no gene match: 6. From germline, CDR1 is LNHDA and CDR2 SQIVND (reference sequence). The CDR3 spans 12 residues. The DNA of the CDR3 is TGTGCCGCCCAGGACAGGGCCTATGGCTACACCTTC. It specifies CAAQDRAYGYTF.

The J gene is TRBJ1-4, the V gene TRBV6-1; possibly TRBD1 for D (5 bases). Germline assignment: CDR1 MNHNS and CDR2 SASEGT. V dropped 3 bases and J dropped 11 bases, with 19 bases sitting between them. This CDR3 is built from 15 residues. The CDR3 nucleotides are TGTGCCAGCAGTGAGTTTGTCCAGGGTCTGGAGAAACTGTTTTTT. Its translation is CASSEFVQGLEKLFF.

The chain is built from TRBV20-1 and TRBJ2-7; no clear D gene. V dropped 7 bases and J dropped 6 bases, with 13 bases sitting between them. Germline values: CDR1 DFQATT, CDR2 SNEGSKA (reference sequence). The CDR3 has 11 residues. CDR3 in DNA: TGCAGTGGGAGACCCCGATTCGAGCAGTACTTC. Encoded protein: CSGRPRFEQYF.

The gene calls are TRBV19 and TRBJ1-5, with D unresolved. This CDR3 comprises 14 residues. Germline V gene sequence: CDR1 LNHDA, CDR2 SQIVND (reference sequence). Trimming stripped 5 bases from V and 3 bases from J, with 11 bases between. CDR3 sequence reads: CASSDLVANQPQHF. The DNA of the CDR3 is TGTGCCAGTAGTGATTTAGTTGCCAATCAGCCCCAGCATTTT.

A word on this clone: One junction end disagrees with the germline gene, perhaps due to a read error. The same CDR3 can be traced to other DNA sequences in this sample. The CDR3 reads CASSLVGGAYNSPLHF. The DNA for the CDR3 is TGTGCCAGCAGCTTAGTGGGAGGCGCGTATAATTCCCCCCTCCACTTT. The J gene is TRBJ1-6, the V gene TRBV7-2; the D is unclear. The length of the CDR3 is 16 residues. The germline CDR1 and CDR2 sequences are SGHTA and FQGNSA.

CDR3 nucleotide sequence: TGTGCCAGCAGCTTGGAGGGTGGTCAGCCCCAGCATTTT. Its protein product is CASSLEGGQPQHF. J is TRBJ1-5 and V is TRBV11-1; no reliable D call. Trimming took 3 bases from V and 6 from J, leaving 9 bases between them. The CDR3 has 13 amino acids. Germline V gives CDR1 SGHAT, CDR2 FQDESV (reference sequence).

The chain links TRBV7-9 to TRBJ2-2, with a weak D call TRBD1 (5 bases). The CDR3 loop spans 17 amino acids. Germline loops: CDR1 SEHNR, CDR2 FQNEAQ (reference sequence). The germline V and J ends were trimmed by 2 bases and 3 bases, with 16 bases remaining between them. The CDR3 DNA sequence: TGTGCCAGCAGCTTATCCCCAGGGCAGGGTTACACCGGGGAGCTGTTTTTT. Residues: CASSLSPGQGYTGELFF.

The rearrangement uses TRBV4-2 and TRBJ2-3; 15 nucleotides align to TRBD2. The CDR3 has 17 amino acids. In germline, CDR1 is LGHNA, CDR2 YNFKEQ. V trimming: 4 bases; J trimming: 2 bases; junction bases outside the gene matches: 4. The CDR3 region is CASSPGLAGGNTDTQYF. CDR3 in DNA: TGTGCCAGCAGCCCCGGACTAGCGGGAGGGAACACAGATACGCAGTATTTT.

The rearrangement uses TRBV5-4 and TRBJ2-1, with 9 bases identical to TRBD2. The CDR3 extends over 17 amino acids. Germline lookup yields CDR1 SGHNT and CDR2 YYREEE (reference sequence). V lost 4 bases to trimming and J lost 7 bases; unmatched junction nucleotides: 15. CDR3 loop: CASSQYHKREVYNEQFF. Here the CDR3 DNA reads TGTGCCAGCAGCCAGTATCACAAGCGGGAGGTCTATAATGAGCAGTTCTTC.